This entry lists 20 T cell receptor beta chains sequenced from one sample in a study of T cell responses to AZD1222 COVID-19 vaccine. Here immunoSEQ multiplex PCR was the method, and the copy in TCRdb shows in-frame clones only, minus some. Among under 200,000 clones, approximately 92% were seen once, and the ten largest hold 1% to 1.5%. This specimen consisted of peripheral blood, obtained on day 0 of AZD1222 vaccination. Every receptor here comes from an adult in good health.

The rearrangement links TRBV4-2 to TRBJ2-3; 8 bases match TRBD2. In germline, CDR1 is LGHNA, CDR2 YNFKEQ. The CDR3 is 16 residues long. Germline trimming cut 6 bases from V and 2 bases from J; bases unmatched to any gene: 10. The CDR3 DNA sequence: TGTGCCAGCAGGAGTGTCCTAGCGGGCAACACAGATACGCAGTATTTT. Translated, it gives CASRSVLAGNTDTQYF.

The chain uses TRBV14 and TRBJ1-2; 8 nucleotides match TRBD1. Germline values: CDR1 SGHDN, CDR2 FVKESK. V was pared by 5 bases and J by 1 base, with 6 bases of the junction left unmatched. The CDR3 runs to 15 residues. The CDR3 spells CASSERTGNNYGYTF. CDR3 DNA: TGTGCCAGCAGCGAGCGGACAGGGAATAACTATGGCTACACCTTC.

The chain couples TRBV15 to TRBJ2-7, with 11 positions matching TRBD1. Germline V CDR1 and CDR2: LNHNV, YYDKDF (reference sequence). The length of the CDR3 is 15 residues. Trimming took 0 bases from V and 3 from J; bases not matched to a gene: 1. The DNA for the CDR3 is TGTGCCACCAGCAGAGACGGGACAGGGGGCTACGAGCAGTACTTC. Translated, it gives CATSRDGTGGYEQYF.

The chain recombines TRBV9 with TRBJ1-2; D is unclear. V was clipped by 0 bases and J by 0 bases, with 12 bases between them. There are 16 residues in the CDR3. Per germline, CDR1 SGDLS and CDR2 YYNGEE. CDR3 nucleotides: TGTGCCAGCAGCGTAGGATTGTCTGCGTCTAACTATGGCTACACCTTC. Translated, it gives CASSVGLSASNYGYTF. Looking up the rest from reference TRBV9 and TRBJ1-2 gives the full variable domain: DSGVTQTPKHLITATGQRVTLRCSPRSGDLSVYWYQQSLDQGLQFLIQYYNGEERAKGNILERFSAQQFPDLHSELNLSSLELGDSALYFCASSVGLSASNYGYTFGSGTRLTVV.

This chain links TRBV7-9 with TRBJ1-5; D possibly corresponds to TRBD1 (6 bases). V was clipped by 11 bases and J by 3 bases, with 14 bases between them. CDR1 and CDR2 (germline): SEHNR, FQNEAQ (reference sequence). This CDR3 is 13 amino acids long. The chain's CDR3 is CAGSGAANQPQHF. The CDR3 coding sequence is TGTGCCGGGTCAGGGGCCGCCAATCAGCCCCAGCATTTT.

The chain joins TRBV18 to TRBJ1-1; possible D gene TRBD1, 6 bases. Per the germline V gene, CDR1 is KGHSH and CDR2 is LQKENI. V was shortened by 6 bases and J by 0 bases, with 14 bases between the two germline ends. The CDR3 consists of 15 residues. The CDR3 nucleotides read TGTGCCAGCTCTCCTAGACAGGACATGAACACTGAAGCTTTCTTT. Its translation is CASSPRQDMNTEAFF.

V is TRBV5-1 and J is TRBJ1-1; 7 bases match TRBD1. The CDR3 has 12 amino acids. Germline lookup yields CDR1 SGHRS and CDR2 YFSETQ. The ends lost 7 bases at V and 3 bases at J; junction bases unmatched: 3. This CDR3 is CASRDRDTEAFF. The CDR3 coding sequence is TGCGCCAGCCGGGACAGAGACACTGAAGCTTTCTTT.

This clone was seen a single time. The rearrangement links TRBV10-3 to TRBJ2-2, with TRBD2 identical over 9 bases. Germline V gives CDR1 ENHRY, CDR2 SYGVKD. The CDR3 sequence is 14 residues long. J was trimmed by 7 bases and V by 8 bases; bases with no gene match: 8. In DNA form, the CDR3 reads TGTGCCATCTCTCTTAGCGGGGGAGACGGGGAGCTGTTTTTT. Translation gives CAISLSGGDGELFF.

CDR3 residues: CASTPGALWNYGYTF. CDR3 DNA: TGTGCCAGCACTCCGGGCGCACTTTGGAACTATGGCTACACCTTC. This chain joins TRBV6-5 and TRBJ1-2; no firm D call. V dropped 7 bases and J dropped 2 bases, with 17 bases sitting between them. This CDR3 comprises 15 residues. Germline CDR1 reads MNHEY; CDR2 reads SVGAGI.

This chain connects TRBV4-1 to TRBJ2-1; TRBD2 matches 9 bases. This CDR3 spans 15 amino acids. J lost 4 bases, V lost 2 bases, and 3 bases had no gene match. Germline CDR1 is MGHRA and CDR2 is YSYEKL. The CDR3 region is CASSQSGGRYNEQFF. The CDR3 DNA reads TGCGCCAGCAGCCAAAGCGGGGGGCGATACAATGAGCAGTTCTTC.

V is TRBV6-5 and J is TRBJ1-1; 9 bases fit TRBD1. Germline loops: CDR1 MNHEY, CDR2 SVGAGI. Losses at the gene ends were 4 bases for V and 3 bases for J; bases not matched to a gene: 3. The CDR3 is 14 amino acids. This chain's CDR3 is CASSWTGDYTEAFF. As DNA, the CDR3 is TGTGCCAGCAGTTGGACAGGGGATTACACTGAAGCTTTCTTT.

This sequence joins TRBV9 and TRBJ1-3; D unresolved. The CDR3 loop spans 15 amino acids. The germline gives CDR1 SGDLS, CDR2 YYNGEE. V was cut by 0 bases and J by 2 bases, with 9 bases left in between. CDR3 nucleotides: TGTGCCAGCAGCGTAGCTTCGTCGACTGGAAACACCATATATTTT. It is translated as CASSVASSTGNTIYF.

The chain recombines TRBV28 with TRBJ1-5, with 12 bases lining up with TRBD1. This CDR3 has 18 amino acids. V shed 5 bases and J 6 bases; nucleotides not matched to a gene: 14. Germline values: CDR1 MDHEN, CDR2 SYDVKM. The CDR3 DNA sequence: TGTGCCAGCAGTGACCCGGGGGGGACAGGGGGCTCTGGTCAGCCCCAGCATTTT. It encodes CASSDPGGTGGSGQPQHF.

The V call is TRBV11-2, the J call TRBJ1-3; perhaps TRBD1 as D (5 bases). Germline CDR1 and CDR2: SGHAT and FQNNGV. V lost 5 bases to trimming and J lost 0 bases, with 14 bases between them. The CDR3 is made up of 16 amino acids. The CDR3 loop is CASSPLRGASGNTIYF. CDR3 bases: TGTGCCAGCAGCCCCCTCCGGGGCGCCTCTGGAAACACCATATATTTT.

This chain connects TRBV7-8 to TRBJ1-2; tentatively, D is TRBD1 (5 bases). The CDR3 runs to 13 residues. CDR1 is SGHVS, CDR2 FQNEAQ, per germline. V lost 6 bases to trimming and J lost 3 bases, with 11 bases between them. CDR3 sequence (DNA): TGTGCCAGCAGACCTACAGGAGACTATGGCTACACCTTC. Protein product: CASRPTGDYGYTF.

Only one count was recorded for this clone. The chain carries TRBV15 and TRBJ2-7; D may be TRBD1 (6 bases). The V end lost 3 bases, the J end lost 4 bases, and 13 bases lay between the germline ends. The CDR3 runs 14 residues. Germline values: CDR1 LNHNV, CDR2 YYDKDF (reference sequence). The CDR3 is CATSSDRQRYEQYF. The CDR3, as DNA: TGTGCCACCAGCAGCGACAGGCAGAGGTACGAGCAGTACTTC.

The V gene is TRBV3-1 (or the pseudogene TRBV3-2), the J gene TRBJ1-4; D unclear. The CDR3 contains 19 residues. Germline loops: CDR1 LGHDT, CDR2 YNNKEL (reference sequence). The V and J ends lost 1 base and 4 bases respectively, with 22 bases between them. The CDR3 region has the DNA TGTGCCAGCAGCCAAGTAGTGGGCCTCCCTCCAATCAATAATGAAAAACTGTTTTTT. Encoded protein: CASSQVVGLPPINNEKLFF.

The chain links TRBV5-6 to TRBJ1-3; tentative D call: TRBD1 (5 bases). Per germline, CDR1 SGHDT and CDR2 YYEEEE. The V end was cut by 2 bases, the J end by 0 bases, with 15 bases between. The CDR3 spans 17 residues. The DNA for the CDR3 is TGTGCCAGCAGCTTCGCCGGGACTTACTACTCTGGAAACACCATATATTTT. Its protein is CASSFAGTYYSGNTIYF.

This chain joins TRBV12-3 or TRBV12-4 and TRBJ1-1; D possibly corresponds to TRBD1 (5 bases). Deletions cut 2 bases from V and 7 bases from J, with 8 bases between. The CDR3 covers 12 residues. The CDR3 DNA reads TGTGCCAGCAGTTTAAGAGGGGTTGAAGCTTTCTTT. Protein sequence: CASSLRGVEAFF.

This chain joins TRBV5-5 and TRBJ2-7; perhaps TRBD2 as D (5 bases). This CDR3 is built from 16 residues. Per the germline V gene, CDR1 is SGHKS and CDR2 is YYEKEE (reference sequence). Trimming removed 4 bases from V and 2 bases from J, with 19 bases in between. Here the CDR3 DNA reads TGTGCCAGCAGCGCCGCCCCGGGTACGGGAACCTACGAGCAGTACTTC. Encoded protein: CASSAAPGTGTYEQYF.